This TCR beta chain appears in the sequencing data of a study of T cell responses to AZD1222 COVID-19 vaccine. The CDR3 has 14 residues. V shed 5 bases and J 11 bases; nucleotides not matched to a gene: 11. Germline loops: CDR1 LGHDT, CDR2 YNNKEL (reference sequence). A remark on this clone: As yet, its antigen is unknown.

Overall study results and limits: The donor group comprised mostly white British people and more females; the analysis possibly underestimated clonal diversity. The CD4 TCRs associated with vaccination extended across spike and predominated at 160-218 and 743-854.

TCRdb keeps only in-frame clones here, not all; method: immunoSEQ multiplex PCR. The sample lists about 150,000 clones, about nine tenths occurring once. The rearrangement uses TRBV3-1 (or the pseudogene TRBV3-2) and TRBJ1-1, with 10 bases lining up with TRBD1. Material: peripheral blood, obtained on day 0 of AZD1222 vaccination. This TCR derives from an adult in good health. CDR3 DNA: TGTGCCAGCAGCAACCGACAGGGGGCGCCGCGGGCTTTCTTT. It encodes CASSNRQGAPRAFF.